The 26 T cell receptor beta chains below all came from one sample that was sequenced in a study of blood T cells in healthy people across ages. The use of a sample-barcoded 5' primer and a J-beta primer mix characterized a second PCR of about 7 to 12 cycles. TCRdb called the 5' RACE reads again in MiXCR, with one record for every CDR3 protein. Among 500,000 to 650,000 distinct CDR3 sequences listed, approximately 26% were seen once. A further study also used this sample, focusing on T cells of mothers and their children.

The sample comprised blood. These receptors all come from a boy aged 2 to 10 in good health.

This clonotype has a handful of counts. The chain carries TRBV21-1 and TRBJ2-1; TRBD1, as called in the table, went unchecked against the DNA. TRBV21-1 is recorded as a pseudogene. The CDR3 contains 16 residues. The CDR3 DNA is TGTGCCAGCAGCCAATTGACAGGGGGCTCCTACAATGAGCAGTTCTTC. Protein sequence: CASSQLTGGSYNEQFF.

The chain joins TRBV27 to TRBJ2-7, with D perhaps matching TRBD2 (5 bases). The CDR3 has 14 amino acids. In germline, CDR1 is MNHEY, CDR2 SMNVEV (reference sequence). V gave up 6 bases and J gave up 3 bases, with 15 bases separating them. The CDR3 loop reads CASRLGPGYYEQYF. The DNA for the CDR3 is TGTGCCAGCAGACTAGGGCCCGGCTACTACGAGCAGTACTTC.

Only one count was recorded for this clonotype. The rearrangement joins TRBV4-1 to TRBJ2-4; tentatively, D is TRBD2 (6 bases). Trimming left V 6 bases short and J 0 bases short, with 15 bases between. CDR3 size: 16 residues. CDR1 MGHRA and CDR2 YSYEKL come from the germline V gene. In nucleotides, the CDR3 is TGCGCCAGCAGACCCCTAGCGACCCTAGCCAAAAACATTCAGTACTTC. Translation gives CASRPLATLAKNIQYF.

The rearrangement uses TRBV7-9 and TRBJ2-5; D remains ambiguous. The tail of the sequence fits TRBJ2-1 better, so the J call may be wrong. The CDR3 contains 17 residues. The V gene's germline CDR1 is SEHNR and CDR2 FQNEAQ (reference sequence). CDR3 loop: CASSLVRGRHPNNEQFF. The CDR3 DNA reads TGTGCCAGCAGCTTAGTAAGAGGCCGGCACCCCAATAATGAGCAGTTCTTC.

The CDR3 sequence is CASSQDGGDSTNEKLFF. The CDR3 DNA is TGCGCCAGCAGCCAAGACGGCGGGGACTCAACTAATGAAAAACTGTTTTTT. This chain links TRBV4-3 with TRBJ1-4; a possible D gene is TRBD1 (5 bases). The germline CDR1 and CDR2 sequences are LGHNA and YSLEER. V was trimmed by 0 bases and J by 0 bases, leaving 11 bases between them. The CDR3 extends over 17 amino acids.

The chain combines TRBV6-6 with TRBJ2-1; weak D call: TRBD2 (5 bases). Germline V gene sequence: CDR1 MNHNY, CDR2 SVGAGI (reference sequence). The CDR3 consists of 17 residues. V was shortened by 4 bases and J by 0 bases, with 16 bases between the two germline ends. Written as DNA, the CDR3 is TGTGCCAGCAGTTTAATGAATAGAGGGAGCTCCTACAATGAGCAGTTCTTC. Translating gives CASSLMNRGSSYNEQFF.

This clonotype was counted only a few times. The V call is TRBV28, the J call TRBJ2-5, with D perhaps matching TRBD1 or TRBD2 (5 bases each). Between the trimmed V and J ends, which lost 5 bases and 4 bases, there was a span of 14 bases. CDR1 is MDHEN, CDR2 SYDVKM, per germline. This CDR3 spans 14 amino acids. CDR3 in DNA: TGTGCCAGCAGTGAGAGGGGATTGGGAGAGACCCAGTACTTC. Translating it yields CASSERGLGETQYF.

This clonotype came up a few times. This sequence joins TRBV6-6 and TRBJ2-3; D ambiguous. In germline, CDR1 is MNHNY, CDR2 SVGAGI (reference sequence). Trimming removed 10 bases at V and 0 bases at J, with 14 bases between. The CDR3 is 14 amino acids. The CDR3, as DNA: TGTGCCACCTACCACGGTCCTAGCACAGATACGCAGTATTTT. It specifies CATYHGPSTDTQYF.

The chain employs TRBV30 and TRBJ2-1; possible D gene TRBD1, 6 bases. Germline-derived CDR1 and CDR2 are GTSNPN and SVGIG (reference sequence). This CDR3 comprises 13 residues. V was shortened by 1 base and J by 9 bases, with 13 bases between the two germline ends. The CDR3 region is CAWSDHAGAEQFF. The CDR3 DNA sequence: TGTGCCTGGAGTGACCACGCAGGGGCTGAGCAGTTCTTC.

The V and J genes are TRBV12-3 or TRBV12-4 and TRBJ2-4, with D tentatively TRBD1 (5 bases). The CDR3 has 12 amino acids. The germline V and J ends were trimmed by 3 bases and 13 bases, with 13 bases remaining between them. The DNA for the CDR3 is TGTGCCAGCAGTTTTTTAGGGGATAAACAGTACTTC. Translated: CASSFLGDKQYF.

The chain combines TRBV11-2 with TRBJ2-4; D is possibly TRBD1 (5 bases). Trimming stripped 5 bases from V and 2 bases from J, with 16 bases between. Germline-derived CDR1 and CDR2 are SGHAT and FQNNGV. The CDR3 has 16 amino acids. The chain's CDR3 is CASSHKYRSPKNIQYF. CDR3 sequence (DNA): TGTGCCAGCAGCCATAAATACAGGTCCCCCAAAAACATTCAGTACTTC. Full variable domain (outside the CDR3, taken from reference TRBV11-2 and TRBJ2-4): EAGVAQSPRYKIIEKRQSVAFWCNPISGHATLYWYQQILGQGPKLLIQFQNNGVVDDSQLPKDRFSAERLKGVDSTLKIQPAKLEDSAVYLCASSHKYRSPKNIQYFGAGTRLSVL.

This clonotype was counted only a few times. This chain uses TRBV7-2 with TRBJ2-3; either TRBD1 or TRBD2 may supply D (5 bases each). Germline V gives CDR1 SGHTA, CDR2 FQGNSA. The CDR3 loop spans 15 amino acids. Trimming took off 5 bases at V and 2 bases at J, with 14 bases between the two ends. CDR3 amino acids: CASSLDGAITDTQYF. In DNA, the CDR3 is TGTGCCAGCAGCCTCGACGGGGCCATCACAGATACGCAGTATTTT.

This rearrangement joins TRBV5-1 to TRBJ2-5; TRBD2 matches 10 bases. The DNA end is a closer match to TRBJ2-1, so the J assignment may be wrong. The CDR3 sequence is 14 residues long. From germline, CDR1 is SGHRS and CDR2 YFSETQ. The CDR3 here is CASSLSGGAHEQFF. The CDR3, as DNA: TGCGCCAGCAGCTTGAGCGGGGGGGCCCATGAGCAGTTCTTC.

This clonotype showed up just once. The chain couples TRBV13 to TRBJ2-1, with 12 bases fitting TRBD1. TRBJ2-7 explains the end of the DNA better; the J call may be wrong. Germline V gene sequence: CDR1 PRHDT, CDR2 FYEKMQ (reference sequence). The CDR3 contains 16 residues. Here the CDR3 reads CASSPRMGQGASEQYF. CDR3 coding DNA: TGTGCCAGCAGCCCCAGAATGGGACAGGGGGCAAGCGAGCAGTACTTC.

The rearrangement uses TRBV6-1 and TRBJ1-5, with unresolved D. This CDR3 has 14 amino acids. Trimming removed 7 bases from V and 6 bases from J, with 16 bases in between. Germline loops: CDR1 MNHNS, CDR2 SASEGT. In DNA form, the CDR3 reads TGTGCCAGCAAAGAGGTAGACGACGCTCAGCCCCAGCATTTT. It encodes CASKEVDDAQPQHF.

This clonotype was observed a handful of times. One end of the junction varies from germline; a read error may be responsible. The chain has TRBV12-3 or TRBV12-4 and TRBJ2-1; TRBD2 agrees at 9 bases. This CDR3 comprises 15 residues. The CDR3 loop is CASSVAGVNVDEQFF. The CDR3 DNA sequence: TGTGCCAGCAGTGTAGCGGGGGTAAACGTGGATGAGCAGTTCTTC.

This clonotype was seen a few times. The chain uses TRBV3-1 and TRBJ1-4; TRBD1 might be the D (5 bases). The CDR3 consists of 13 residues. The germline gives CDR1 LGHDT, CDR2 YNNKEL (reference sequence). V lost 4 bases, J lost 8 bases, and 11 bases lay in between. CDR3 residues: CASSLGRTEKLFF. CDR3 DNA: TGTGCCAGCAGCCTGGGGCGGACGGAAAAACTGTTTTTT.

This clonotype turned up a few times. The rearrangement uses TRBV9 and TRBJ1-2, with TRBD1 as a possible D gene (6 bases). With 4 bases removed from V and 2 bases from J, the gap between germline ends came to 24 bases. The CDR3 extends over 18 amino acids. Per germline, CDR1 SGDLS and CDR2 YYNGEE. The DNA for the CDR3 is TGTGCCAGCAGCCCCCATGGTGGCGGGGGGGGCCAAAACTATGGCTACACCTTC. This gives the protein CASSPHGGGGGQNYGYTF.

A few counts support this clonotype. The chain links TRBV11-2 to TRBJ2-5, with TRBD2 matching over 14 bases. Judging by the DNA end, TRBJ2-7 fits better; the J call may be wrong. The CDR3 covers 17 residues. CDR1 is SGHAT, CDR2 FQNNGV, per germline. The chain's CDR3 is CASSLDQGTSGSSEQYF. The CDR3 DNA reads as TGTGCCAGCAGCTTAGACCAGGGGACTAGCGGGAGTAGCGAGCAGTACTTC.

This clonotype was observed a handful of times. This sequence joins TRBV20-1 and TRBJ2-1; 8 nucleotides match TRBD2. V trimming: 2 bases; J trimming: 2 bases; junction bases outside the gene matches: 5. This CDR3 spans 15 amino acids. Germline CDR1 is DFQATT and CDR2 is SNEGSKA (reference sequence). Here the CDR3 reads CSARNSGNPYNEQFF. Written as DNA, the CDR3 is TGCAGTGCTAGAAATAGCGGGAATCCCTACAATGAGCAGTTCTTC.

In its sample, this clonotype was seen a few times. V usage is TRBV6-6 and J usage is TRBJ1-2, with TRBD1 matching over 8 bases. The CDR3 loop spans 14 amino acids. The trim removed 7 bases at V and 3 bases at J, leaving 7 bases unmatched. Per germline, CDR1 MNHNY and CDR2 SVGAGI (reference sequence). CDR3 sequence reads: CASTGQGLDYGYTF. CDR3 sequence (DNA): TGTGCCAGCACCGGACAGGGATTGGACTATGGCTACACCTTC.

The V and J genes are TRBV5-1 and TRBJ2-7; no definite D call. Deletions cut 4 bases from V and 4 bases from J, with 18 bases between. The germline gives CDR1 SGHRS, CDR2 YFSETQ. The CDR3 extends over 15 amino acids. CDR3 nucleotides: TGCGCCAGCAGCCGTACGACCTTCCCCCGGTACGAGCAGTACTTC. The encoded protein is CASSRTTFPRYEQYF.

This clonotype has a handful of counts. The rearrangement joins TRBV7-2 to TRBJ2-7; D might be TRBD1 (6 bases). Looked up from germline, CDR1 is SGHTA and CDR2 is FQGNSA. The ends were cut back, 5 bases at V and 0 bases at J, with 11 bases in the middle. The CDR3 runs to 14 residues. CDR3 in amino acids: CASSEGHHSYEQYF. CDR3 sequence (DNA): TGTGCCAGCAGCGAGGGACATCACTCCTACGAGCAGTACTTC.

This clonotype was seen more than once but under ten times. The chain links TRBV20-1 to TRBJ2-7, with D perhaps TRBD1 or TRBD2 (6 bases each). Germline CDR1 is DFQATT and CDR2 is SNEGSKA (reference sequence). The V end was cut by 1 base, the J end by 3 bases, with 10 bases between. CDR3 size: 13 residues. DNA of the CDR3: TGCAGTGCTAGAGCCGGGGGCATCTACGAGCAGTACTTC. It translates to CSARAGGIYEQYF.

This clonotype has more than one count but fewer than ten. This chain joins TRBV30 and TRBJ2-4; D ambiguous. CDR3 length: 14 residues. V was clipped by 3 bases and J by 2 bases, with 11 bases between them. CDR1 GTSNPN and CDR2 SVGIG come from the germline V gene (reference sequence). The CDR3 coding sequence is TGTGCCTGGAGGAAGGCCGGGTCCAAAAACATTCAGTACTTC. Its translation: CAWRKAGSKNIQYF.

In this sample, this clonotype turned up a few times. This chain links TRBV20-1 with TRBJ2-4, with 7 positions matching TRBD1. V was clipped by 5 bases and J by 0 bases; unmatched bases: 13. The V gene's germline CDR1 is DFQATT and CDR2 SNEGSKA (reference sequence). There are 17 residues in the CDR3. The CDR3 sequence: CSAGIPRDSVAKNIQYF. CDR3 sequence (DNA): TGCAGTGCTGGCATACCCCGGGACAGCGTAGCCAAAAACATTCAGTACTTC.